The rows below give T cell receptor beta chains drawn from one sample of a study of shared clonotypes between healthy human individuals. Data came from immunoSEQ multiplex PCR; TCRdb stores just in-frame clones and leaves some out. The data contain about 1,800,000 clones, approximately 94% of them singletons. Sequencing was done on a sample of naive CD8+ T cells sorted from blood. All receptors come from a man aged 18 to 29 in good health. Each CDR3 is given with its conserved first and last residue. Each record gives: clone size, V gene, CDR3 length, D gene, J gene, CDR3 DNA, CDR3 protein. The D gene is left open where the match is weak. The listing skips clone size in some rows; elsewhere it reads once, few, many or a size class.

-,TRBV6-5,14,-,TRBJ2-2,TGTGCCAGCAGTTACGGAGAAAACACCGGGGAGCTGTTTTTT,CASSYGENTGELFF
-,TRBV27,15,TRBD1,TRBJ1-1,TGTGCCAGCAGTATTGGACAGGGTGGATCCACTGAAGCTTTCTTT,CASSIGQGGSTEAFF
-,TRBV7-9,16,-,TRBJ2-7,TGTGCCAGCAGCTTAGATGCGGGGGCTGCCTCCTACGAGCAGTACTTC,CASSLDAGAASYEQYF
once,TRBV7-9,15,TRBD1,TRBJ2-7,TGTGCCAGCAGCGCCCTAGACAGGGCCGCCTACGAGCAGTACTTC,CASSALDRAAYEQYF
-,TRBV6-1,15,-,TRBJ2-1,TGTGCCAGCAGTCAAGGCACAGGGACTGTACATGAGCAGTTCTTC,CASSQGTGTVHEQFF
-,TRBV7-9,15,-,TRBJ1-2,TGTGCCAGCAGCTTTTTAGGAGGGACGTCCTATGGCTACACCTTC,CASSFLGGTSYGYTF
-,TRBV29-1,14,-,TRBJ1-2,TGCAGCGTTGACCTAGGTTGGGGTCTGATAGGCTACACCTTC,CSVDLGWGLIGYTF
-,TRBV27,15,TRBD2,TRBJ2-2,TGTGCCAGCAGGGGACTAGAGGTTTACCCCGGGGAGCTGTTTTTT,CASRGLEVYPGELFF
-,TRBV7-9,15,TRBD2,TRBJ2-1,TGTGCCAGCAGACAACCGCGGGAGAAGGGCAATGAGCAGTTCTTC,CASRQPREKGNEQFF
once,TRBV2,17,-,TRBJ1-3,TGTGCCAGCCTGGGACTTAACCCCAGCTACTCTGGAAACACCATATATTTT,CASLGLNPSYSGNTIYF
-,TRBV5-4,13,-,TRBJ1-1,TGTGCCAGCAGCTTTGGATTAGACACTGAAGCTTTCTTT,CASSFGLDTEAFF
-,TRBV4-1,14,-,TRBJ2-2,TGCGCCAGCAGCCAAGCCGAGAACACCGGGGAGCTGTTTTTT,CASSQAENTGELFF
-,TRBV4-2,14,TRBD1,TRBJ2-7,TGTGCCAGCAGCCAGGGACAGGGAAGCAGCGAGCAGTACTTC,CASSQGQGSSEQYF
once,TRBV6-5,15,TRBD1,TRBJ2-5,TGTGCCAGCAGTTATACAGGACAGGGGGATGAGACCCAGTACTTC,CASSYTGQGDETQYF
-,TRBV10-2,15,TRBD2,TRBJ2-3,TGCGCCAGCAGGTCGGGGGGACGTAGCACAGATACGCAGTATTTT,CASRSGGRSTDTQYF
-,TRBV5-6,14,-,TRBJ1-5,TGTGCCAGCAGCTCTGACAGTAGCAATCAGCCCCAGCATTTT,CASSSDSSNQPQHF
-,TRBV10-1,14,TRBD1,TRBJ1-1,TGCGCCAGCAGTGAGTCCGGACAGGGGACTGAAGCTTTCTTT,CASSESGQGTEAFF
-,TRBV7-8,14,-,TRBJ1-5,TGTGCCACTACCCCCTCAGGGGGCAATCAGCCCCAGCATTTT,CATTPSGGNQPQHF
-,TRBV6-5,14,-,TRBJ2-7,TGTGCCAGCAGTCCACTAGGGTTTCAAGACGAGCAGTACTTC,CASSPLGFQDEQYF
few,TRBV28,13,-,TRBJ2-7,TGTGCCACGACCGCCGGGACCTCCTACGAGCAGTACTTC,CATTAGTSYEQYF
once,TRBV27,13,TRBD1,TRBJ2-7,TGTGCCAGCAAGGGCAGGGGGACAGTCGAGCAGTACTTC,CASKGRGTVEQYF
-,TRBV29-1,13,-,TRBJ1-2,TGCAGCGTTGAGGTCGGAGGGGGGTTGGGCTACACCTTC,CSVEVGGGLGYTF
-,TRBV27,15,-,TRBJ2-2,TGTGCCAGCAGTTGGTACGGGATGGACACCAGGGAGCTGTTTTTT,CASSWYGMDTRELFF
-,TRBV6-6,13,TRBD1,TRBJ2-1,TGTGCCAGCAGCCCCGGACAGGGGAATGAGCAGTTCTTC,CASSPGQGNEQFF
-,TRBV18,17,-,TRBJ2-3,TGTGCCAGCTCACCCACCGCAGGGGTGACTAGCACAGATACGCAGTATTTT,CASSPTAGVTSTDTQYF
-,TRBV4-1,14,-,TRBJ2-1,TGCGCCAGCAGCCATTGGGGCAGCGGCAATGAGCAGTTCTTC,CASSHWGSGNEQFF